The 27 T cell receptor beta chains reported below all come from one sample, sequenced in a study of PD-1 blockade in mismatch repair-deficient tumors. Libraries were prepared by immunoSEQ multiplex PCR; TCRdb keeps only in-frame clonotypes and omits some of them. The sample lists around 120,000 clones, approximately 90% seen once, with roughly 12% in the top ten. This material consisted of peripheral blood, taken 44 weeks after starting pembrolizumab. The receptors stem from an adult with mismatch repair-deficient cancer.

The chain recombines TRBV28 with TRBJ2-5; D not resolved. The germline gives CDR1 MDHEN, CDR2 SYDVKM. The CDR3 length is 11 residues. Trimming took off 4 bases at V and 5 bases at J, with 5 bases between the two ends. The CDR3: CASSSPETQYF. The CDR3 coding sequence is TGTGCCAGCAGTTCCCCGGAGACCCAGTACTTC.

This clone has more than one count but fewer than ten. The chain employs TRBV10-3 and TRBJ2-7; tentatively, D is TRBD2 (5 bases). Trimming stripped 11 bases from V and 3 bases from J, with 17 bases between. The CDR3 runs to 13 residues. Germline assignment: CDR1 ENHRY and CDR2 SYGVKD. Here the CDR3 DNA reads TGTGCCTCAGAGGGCTCGGGGAGCTACGAGCAGTACTTC. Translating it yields CASEGSGSYEQYF.

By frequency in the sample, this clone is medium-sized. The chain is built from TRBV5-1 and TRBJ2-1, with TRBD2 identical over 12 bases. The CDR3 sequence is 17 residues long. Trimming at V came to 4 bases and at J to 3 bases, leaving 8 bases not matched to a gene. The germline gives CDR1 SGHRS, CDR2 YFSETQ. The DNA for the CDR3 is TGCGCCAGCAGCACGGGACTAGCGGGTTTCCGCTACAATGAGCAGTTCTTC. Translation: CASSTGLAGFRYNEQFF.

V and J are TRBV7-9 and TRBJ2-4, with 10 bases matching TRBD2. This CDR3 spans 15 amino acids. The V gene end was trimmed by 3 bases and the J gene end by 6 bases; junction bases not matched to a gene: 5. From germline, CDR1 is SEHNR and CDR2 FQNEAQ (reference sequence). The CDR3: CASSFLAGVRNIQYF. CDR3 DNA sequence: TGTGCCAGCAGCTTCCTAGCGGGAGTTAGAAACATTCAGTACTTC.

CDR3 sequence (DNA): TGTGCCAGCAGCTTGACTAGTAGGCTCTACGAGCAGTACTTC. This encodes CASSLTSRLYEQYF. V usage is TRBV7-9 and J usage is TRBJ2-7; TRBD2 might be the D (6 bases). Germline assignment: CDR1 SEHNR and CDR2 FQNEAQ (reference sequence). There are 14 residues in the CDR3. Between the trimmed V and J ends, which lost 3 bases and 3 bases, there was a span of 12 bases.

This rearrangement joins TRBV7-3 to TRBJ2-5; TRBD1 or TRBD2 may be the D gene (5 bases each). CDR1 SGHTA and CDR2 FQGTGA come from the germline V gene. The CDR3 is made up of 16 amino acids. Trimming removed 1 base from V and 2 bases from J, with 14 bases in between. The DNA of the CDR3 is TGTGCCAGCAGCTTAATCGGGACGTGGGCTCAAGAGACCCAGTACTTC. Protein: CASSLIGTWAQETQYF. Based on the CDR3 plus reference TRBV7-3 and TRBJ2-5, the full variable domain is GAGVSQTPSNKVTEKGKYVELRCDPISGHTALYWYRQSLGQGPEFLIYFQGTGAADDSGLPNDRFFAVRPEGSVSTLKIQRTERGDSAVYLCASSLIGTWAQETQYFGPGTRLLVL.

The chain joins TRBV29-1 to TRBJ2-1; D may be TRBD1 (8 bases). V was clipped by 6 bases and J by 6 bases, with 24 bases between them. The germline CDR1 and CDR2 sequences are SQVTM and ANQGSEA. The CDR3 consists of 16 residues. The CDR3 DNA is TGCAGCGTAGCAGGGGGCCTAGGCGGGAGTAGCAATGAGCAGTTCTTC. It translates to CSVAGGLGGSSNEQFF.

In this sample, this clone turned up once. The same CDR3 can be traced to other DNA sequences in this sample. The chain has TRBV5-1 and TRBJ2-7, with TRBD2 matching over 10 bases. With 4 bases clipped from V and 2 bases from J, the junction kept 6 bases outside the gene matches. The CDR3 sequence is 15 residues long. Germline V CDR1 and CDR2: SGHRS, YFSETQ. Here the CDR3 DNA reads TGCGCCAGCAGCCGTACTAGCGGGACAACCTACGAGCAGTACTTC. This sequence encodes CASSRTSGTTYEQYF.

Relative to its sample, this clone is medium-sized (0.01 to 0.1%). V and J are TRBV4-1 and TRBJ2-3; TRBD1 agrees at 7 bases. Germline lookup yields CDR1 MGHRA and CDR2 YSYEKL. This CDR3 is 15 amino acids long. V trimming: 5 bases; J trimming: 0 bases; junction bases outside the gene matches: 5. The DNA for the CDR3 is TGCGCCAGCAGCGATACAGGGGCTAGCACAGATACGCAGTATTTT. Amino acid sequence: CASSDTGASTDTQYF.

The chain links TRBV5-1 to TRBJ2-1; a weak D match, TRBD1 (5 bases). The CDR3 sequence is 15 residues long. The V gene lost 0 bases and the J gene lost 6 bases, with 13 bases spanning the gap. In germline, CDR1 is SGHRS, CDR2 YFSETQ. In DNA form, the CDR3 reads TGCGCCAGCAGCTTGGTCAGGGTAGGTGCCAATGAGCAGTTCTTC. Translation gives CASSLVRVGANEQFF.

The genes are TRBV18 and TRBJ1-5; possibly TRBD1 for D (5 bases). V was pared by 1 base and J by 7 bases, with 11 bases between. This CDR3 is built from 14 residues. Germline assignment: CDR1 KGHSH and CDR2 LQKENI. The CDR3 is CASSPRAGTQPQHF. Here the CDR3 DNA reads TGTGCCAGCTCACCACGGGCAGGGACGCAGCCCCAGCATTTT.

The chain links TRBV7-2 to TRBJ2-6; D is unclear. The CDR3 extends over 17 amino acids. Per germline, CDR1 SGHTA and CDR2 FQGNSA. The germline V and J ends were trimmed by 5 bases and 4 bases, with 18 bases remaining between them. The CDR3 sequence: CASSPQVVGSGANVLTF. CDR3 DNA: TGTGCCAGCAGCCCCCAGGTCGTGGGCTCAGGGGCCAACGTCCTGACTTTC.

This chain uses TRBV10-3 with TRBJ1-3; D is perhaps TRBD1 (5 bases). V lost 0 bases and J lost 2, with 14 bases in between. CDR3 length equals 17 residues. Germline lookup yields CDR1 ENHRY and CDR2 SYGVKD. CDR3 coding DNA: TGTGCCATCAGTGAGTCGCAGCTCAGGGTCCCTGGAAACACCATATATTTT. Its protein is CAISESQLRVPGNTIYF.

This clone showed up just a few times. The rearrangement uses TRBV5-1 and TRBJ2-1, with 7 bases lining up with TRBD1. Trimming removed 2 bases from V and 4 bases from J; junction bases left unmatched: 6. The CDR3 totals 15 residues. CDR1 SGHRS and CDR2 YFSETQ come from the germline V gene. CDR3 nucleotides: TGCGCCAGCAGCTTAACGGACAGGCCATACAATGAGCAGTTCTTC. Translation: CASSLTDRPYNEQFF. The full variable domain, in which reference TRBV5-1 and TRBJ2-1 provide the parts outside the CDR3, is KAGVTQTPRYLIKTRGQQVTLSCSPISGHRSVSWYQQTPGQGLQFLFEYFSETQRNKGNFPGRFSGRQFSNSRSEMNVSTLELGDSALYLCASSLTDRPYNEQFFGPGTRLTVL.

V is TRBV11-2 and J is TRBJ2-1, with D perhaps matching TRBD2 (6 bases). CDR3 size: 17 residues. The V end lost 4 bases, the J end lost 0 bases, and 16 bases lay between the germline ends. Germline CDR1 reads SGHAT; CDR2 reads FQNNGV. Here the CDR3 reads CASSSTGTRSSYNEQFF. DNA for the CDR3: TGTGCCAGCAGCTCGACCGGGACTCGTAGCTCCTACAATGAGCAGTTCTTC.

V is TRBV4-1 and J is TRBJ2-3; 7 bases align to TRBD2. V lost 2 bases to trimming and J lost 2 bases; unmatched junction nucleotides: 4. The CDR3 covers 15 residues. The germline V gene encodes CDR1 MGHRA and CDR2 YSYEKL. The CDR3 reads CASSQQAGPTDTQYF. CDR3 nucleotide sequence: TGCGCCAGCAGCCAACAAGCGGGACCCACAGATACGCAGTATTTT.

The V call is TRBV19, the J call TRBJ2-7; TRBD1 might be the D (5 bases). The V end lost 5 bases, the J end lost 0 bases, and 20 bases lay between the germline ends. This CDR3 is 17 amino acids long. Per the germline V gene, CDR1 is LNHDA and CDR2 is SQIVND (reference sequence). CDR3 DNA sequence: TGTGCCAGTAGTGCCATCGAGGCTGGGGCATCCTCCTACGAGCAGTACTTC. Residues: CASSAIEAGASSYEQYF.

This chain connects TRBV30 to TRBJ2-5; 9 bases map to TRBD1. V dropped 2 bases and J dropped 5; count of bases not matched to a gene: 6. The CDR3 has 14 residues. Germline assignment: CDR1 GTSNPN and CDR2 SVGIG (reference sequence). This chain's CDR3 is CAWSKGQGFETQYF. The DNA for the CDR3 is TGTGCCTGGAGTAAGGGACAGGGTTTCGAGACCCAGTACTTC. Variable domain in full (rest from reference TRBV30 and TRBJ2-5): SQTIHQWPATLVQPVGSPLSLECTVEGTSNPNLYWYRQAAGRGLQLLFYSVGIGQISSEVPQNLSASRPQDRQFILSSKKLLLSDSGFYLCAWSKGQGFETQYFGPGTRLLVL.

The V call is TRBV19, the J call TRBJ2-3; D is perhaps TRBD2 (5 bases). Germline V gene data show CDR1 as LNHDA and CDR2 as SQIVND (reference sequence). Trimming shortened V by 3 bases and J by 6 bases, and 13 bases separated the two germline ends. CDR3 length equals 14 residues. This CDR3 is CASSIGIGEDTQYF. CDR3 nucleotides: TGTGCCAGTAGTATTGGGATCGGGGAGGATACGCAGTATTTT.

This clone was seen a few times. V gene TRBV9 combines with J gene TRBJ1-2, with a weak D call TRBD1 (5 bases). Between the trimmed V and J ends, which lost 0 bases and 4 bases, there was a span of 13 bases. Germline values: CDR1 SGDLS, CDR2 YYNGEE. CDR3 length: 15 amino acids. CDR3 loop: CASSVDLGQGYGYTF. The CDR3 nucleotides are TGTGCCAGCAGCGTAGACCTGGGGCAGGGCTATGGCTACACCTTC.

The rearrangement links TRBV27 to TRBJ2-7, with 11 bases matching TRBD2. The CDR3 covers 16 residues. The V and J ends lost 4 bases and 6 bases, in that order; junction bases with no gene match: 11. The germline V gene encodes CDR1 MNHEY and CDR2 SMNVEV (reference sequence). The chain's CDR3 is CASSWSPLAGGTEQYF. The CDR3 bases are TGTGCCAGCAGTTGGTCCCCGCTAGCGGGAGGCACCGAGCAGTACTTC.

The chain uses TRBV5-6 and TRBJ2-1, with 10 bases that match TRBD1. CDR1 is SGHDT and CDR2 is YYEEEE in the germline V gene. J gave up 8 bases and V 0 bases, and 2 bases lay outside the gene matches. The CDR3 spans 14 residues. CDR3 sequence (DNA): TGTGCCAGCAGCTTGGGACAGGGGGCGGATGAGCAGTTCTTC. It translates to CASSLGQGADEQFF. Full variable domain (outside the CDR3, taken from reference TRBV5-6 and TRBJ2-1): DAGVTQSPTHLIKTRGQQVTLRCSPKSGHDTVSWYQQALGQGPQFIFQYYEEEERQRGNFPDRFSGHQFPNYSSELNVNALLLGDSALYLCASSLGQGADEQFFGPGTRLTVL.

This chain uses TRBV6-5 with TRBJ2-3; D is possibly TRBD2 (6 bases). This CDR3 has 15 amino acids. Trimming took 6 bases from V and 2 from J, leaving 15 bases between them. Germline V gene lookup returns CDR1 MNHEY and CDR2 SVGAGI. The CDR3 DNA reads TGTGCCAGCAGCGGACGGGGCGGGGCCACAGATACGCAGTATTTT. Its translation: CASSGRGGATDTQYF.

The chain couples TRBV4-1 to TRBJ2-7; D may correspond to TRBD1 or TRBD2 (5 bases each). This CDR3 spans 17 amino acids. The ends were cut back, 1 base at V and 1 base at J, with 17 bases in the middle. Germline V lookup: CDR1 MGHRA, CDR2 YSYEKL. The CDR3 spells CASSQGPLRDPSYEQYF. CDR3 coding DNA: TGCGCCAGCAGCCAAGGACCGCTCCGGGACCCTTCCTACGAGCAGTACTTC.

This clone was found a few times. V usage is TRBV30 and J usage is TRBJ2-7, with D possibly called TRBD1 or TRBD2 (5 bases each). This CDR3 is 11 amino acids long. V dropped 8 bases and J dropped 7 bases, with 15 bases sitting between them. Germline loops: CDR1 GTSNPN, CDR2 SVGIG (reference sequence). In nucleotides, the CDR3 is TGTGCCCCTCGGGACCCGGAGGAGCAGTACTTC. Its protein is CAPRDPEEQYF.

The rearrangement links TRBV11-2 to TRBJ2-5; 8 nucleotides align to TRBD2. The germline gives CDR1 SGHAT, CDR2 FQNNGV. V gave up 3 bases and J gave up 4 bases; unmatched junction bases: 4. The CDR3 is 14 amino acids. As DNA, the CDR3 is TGTGCCAGCAGCTTTTTCGGGGGGGGAGAGACCCAGTACTTC. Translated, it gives CASSFFGGGETQYF.

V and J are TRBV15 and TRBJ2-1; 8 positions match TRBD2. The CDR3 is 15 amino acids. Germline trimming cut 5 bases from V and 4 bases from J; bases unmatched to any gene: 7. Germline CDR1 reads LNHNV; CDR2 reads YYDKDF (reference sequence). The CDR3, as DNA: TGTGCCACCAGCGGCACCGGGACTAGTTACAATGAGCAGTTCTTC. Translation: CATSGTGTSYNEQFF.